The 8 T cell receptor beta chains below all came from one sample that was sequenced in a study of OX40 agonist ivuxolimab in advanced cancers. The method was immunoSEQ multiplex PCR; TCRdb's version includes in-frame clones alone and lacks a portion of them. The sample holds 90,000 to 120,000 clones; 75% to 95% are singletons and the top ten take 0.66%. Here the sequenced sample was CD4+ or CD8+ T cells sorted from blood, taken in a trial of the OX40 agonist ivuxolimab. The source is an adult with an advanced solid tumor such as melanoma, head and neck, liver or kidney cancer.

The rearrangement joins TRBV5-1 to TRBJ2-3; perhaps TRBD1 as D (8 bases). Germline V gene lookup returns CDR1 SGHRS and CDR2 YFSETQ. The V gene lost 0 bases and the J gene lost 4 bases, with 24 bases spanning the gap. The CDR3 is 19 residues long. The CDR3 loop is CASSLGTGRDSVVADTQYF. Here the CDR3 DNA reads TGCGCCAGCAGCTTGGGGACAGGGAGGGATTCGGTCGTGGCAGATACGCAGTATTTT.

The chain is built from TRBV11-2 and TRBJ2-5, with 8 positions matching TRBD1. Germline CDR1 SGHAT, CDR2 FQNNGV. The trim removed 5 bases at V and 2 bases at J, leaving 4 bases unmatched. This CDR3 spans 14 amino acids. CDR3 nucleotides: TGTGCCAGCAGCCCGCGGGACAGGCAAGAGACCCAGTACTTC. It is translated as CASSPRDRQETQYF.

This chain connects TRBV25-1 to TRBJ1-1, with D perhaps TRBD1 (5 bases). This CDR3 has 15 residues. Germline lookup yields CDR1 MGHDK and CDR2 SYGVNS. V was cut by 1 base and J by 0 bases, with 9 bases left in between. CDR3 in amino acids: CASSESRGLNTEAFF. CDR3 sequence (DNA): TGTGCCAGCAGTGAATCGAGGGGCCTGAACACTGAAGCTTTCTTT.

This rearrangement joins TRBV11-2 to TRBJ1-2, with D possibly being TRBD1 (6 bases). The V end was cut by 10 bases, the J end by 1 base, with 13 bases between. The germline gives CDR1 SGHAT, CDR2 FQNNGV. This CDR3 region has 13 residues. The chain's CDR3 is CATEDRHNYGYTF. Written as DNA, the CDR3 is TGTGCCACCGAGGACAGACATAACTATGGCTACACCTTC. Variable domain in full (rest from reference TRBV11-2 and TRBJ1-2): EAGVAQSPRYKIIEKRQSVAFWCNPISGHATLYWYQQILGQGPKLLIQFQNNGVVDDSQLPKDRFSAERLKGVDSTLKIQPAKLEDSAVYLCATEDRHNYGYTFGSGTRLTVV.

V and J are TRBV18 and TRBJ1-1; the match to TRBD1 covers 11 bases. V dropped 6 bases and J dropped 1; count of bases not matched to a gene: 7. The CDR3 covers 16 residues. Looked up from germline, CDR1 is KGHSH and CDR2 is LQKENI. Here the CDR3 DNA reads TGTGCCAGCTCCCGGGGACAGGGGGTAACGAACACTGAAGCTTTCTTT. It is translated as CASSRGQGVTNTEAFF.

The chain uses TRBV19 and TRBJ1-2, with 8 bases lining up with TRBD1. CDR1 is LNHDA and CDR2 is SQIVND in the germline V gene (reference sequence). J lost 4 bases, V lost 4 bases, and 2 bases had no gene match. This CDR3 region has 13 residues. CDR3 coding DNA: TGTGCCAGTAGTACTACAGGGGGCTATGGCTACACCTTC. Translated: CASSTTGGYGYTF.

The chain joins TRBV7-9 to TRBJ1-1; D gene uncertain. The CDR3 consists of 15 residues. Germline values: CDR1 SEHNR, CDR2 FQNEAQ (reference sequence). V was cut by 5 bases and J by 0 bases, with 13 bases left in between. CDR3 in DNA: TGTGCCAGCAGCCCGCAGGACCACATGAACACTGAAGCTTTCTTT. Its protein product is CASSPQDHMNTEAFF.

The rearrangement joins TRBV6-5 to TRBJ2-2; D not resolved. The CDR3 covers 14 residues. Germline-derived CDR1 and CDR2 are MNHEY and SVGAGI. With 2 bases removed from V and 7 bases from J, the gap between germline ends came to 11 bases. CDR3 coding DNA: TGTGCCAGCAGTTACCGCGGTGAAGTCGGGGAGCTGTTTTTT. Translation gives CASSYRGEVGELFF.